The entry below describes one T cell receptor (beta chain). What antigen it recognizes has not been identified. Base qualities were left out, and no much larger clone turns up one base away. The library was built by means of the immunoSEQ multiplex PCR assay. For the multiplex PCR, a mixture combining 60 forward primers for TCR Vbeta segments and 13 reverse primers for TCR Jbeta segments was used. Amplification of the CDR3 region of rearranged TCR beta genes was performed with a multiplex PCR assay on genomic DNA. On the Illumina HiSeq System, the amplified TCR beta libraries were sequenced as 87-base-pair reads. Under the source paper's analysis protocol: A later analysis counted about 76 million unique TCR beta chains across the 500 to 850 repertoires, and around 9.9 million of these chains were shared by at least two donors. Raw reads were error-corrected and collapsed into unique sequences by a nearest-neighbor algorithm in which closely related sequences were merged to remove PCR and sequencing errors. Alignment of CDR3 sequences to IMGT reference sequences was used to assign V, D and J gene segments. Each retained sequence needed at least a six-nucleotide match to both a V gene segment and a J gene segment. Rearrangements were called productive when the CDR3 lacked stop codons and stayed in frame with V and J; all others were non-productive. CDR3 was defined according to IMGT convention as the region running from the second conserved V-encoded cysteine to the conserved J-encoded phenylalanine. The earlier analysis of 550 to 650 of the donors excluded any sequence lacking an unambiguous match to a single V gene segment. In an earlier analysis of a few hundred of the donors, V segments were called functional above 56.7% productive rearrangements and were called segregating when the between-donor standard deviation exceeded 5%. A statistical classification framework was built to diagnose cytomegalovirus status from the catalog of TCR beta chain sequences. In a later analysis, TCR nucleotide sequences were compared against IMGT/GENE-DB human TR gene sequences so that V and J genes could be assigned. Using the TCRdist pipeline, a later analysis assigned CDR3 sequences along with most-parsimonious VDJ recombination scenarios. In a later analysis, every TCR beta chain was defined by the combination of its CDR3 amino acid sequence and its V-gene family, and reads without a unique V-gene family were dropped. To address suspected cross-contamination and a sequencing artifact, a later analysis removed approximately 600 highly shared, low-generation-probability nucleotide sequences. In a later analysis, a clonal expansion index for each public chain was calculated from normalized within-repertoire ranks of inferred template counts. A later analysis computed generation probabilities with a VDJ recombination model fitted to out-of-frame rearrangements, and checked the results against IGoR. In a later analysis, TCR-TCR, TCR-HLA and TCR-CMV co-occurrence was scored with hypergeometric tests, and a repertoire-size bias correction was applied to TCR pairs. A later analysis estimated false discovery rates by permuting HLA or CMV assignments 20 times. A later analysis grouped co-occurring TCRs with DBSCAN, adding TCRdist sequence similarity when clustering within HLA-allele-positive subsets. Repertoires with fewer than 30,000 or more than 120,000 public chains were left out of co-occurrence clustering, as were about 5 repertoires with anomalous nucleotide sharing. TCRdb limited this immuneACCESS table to in-frame rearrangements with V and J called. A share of clones is missing; checked studies link under half to unresolved V genes, and the rest is unexplained. D and trimming come from the DNA, and the V and J calls and clone size come from that table. The sample table lists some 150,000 clones, approximately 81% of them with a count of one. 3.5% to 5.5% of the sample is in the top ten clones.

The cohort consisted of 666 healthy bone marrow donors. At the time of sampling, every cohort member was nominally healthy, though immune exposures that went unrecorded were likely present. The donor was CMV seropositive and belonged to the group of 250 to 300 seropositive cohort members. A peripheral blood sample was provided by each donor, and peripheral blood mononuclear cells were used for TCR beta sequencing. The Qiagen DNeasy Blood Extraction Kit was used to extract genomic DNA from the blood cell samples. The sample is drawn from a study of cytomegalovirus exposure and HLA in healthy donors (dated by TCRdb to about 2017). With regard to the full study: According to an earlier analysis of several hundred of the donors, some 180 million T cells yielded 117 million unique TCR beta sequences and about 280 Gb of sequence data. An early release covering 550 to 650 HLA-typed donors comprised roughly 300 gigabases of sequencing data and 65 million to 100 million unique TCR sequences. Of the roughly 420 genotyped donors, over 80% were placed in the genetic ancestry cluster associated with self-reported Caucasian donors. The study aimed to test whether cataloging public T cell receptors could reveal signatures of past pathogen exposure. The T cell repertoires of 700 or so subjects were profiled by immunosequencing and related to cytomegalovirus serostatus. A separate validation cohort of approximately 130 different subjects was used in addition to the approximately 640-subject first cohort. High-throughput TCR immunosequencing, statistical association of individual TCRs with disease status, and machine learning were combined to predict cytomegalovirus infection status. In a later analysis, previously published TCR beta repertoires from more than 500 donors were re-analyzed and high-resolution HLA genotyping was added so that TCR occurrence patterns could be studied. Rather than using new phenotypic data, the later analysis identified candidate immune exposures from TCR beta sequences and from how often those sequences occurred across donors. To decide whether each TCR beta V gene segment behaved as functional or pseudogenic, an earlier analysis of some 600 of the donors relied on high-throughput TCR beta sequencing. Donor age, sex, ethnicity and CMV serostatus were collected together with the repertoire data. In a later genetic analysis, genome-wide SNP genotypes for about 55% of the roughly 700 donors were used, and that subset was treated as a discovery cohort. Every repertoire in the discovery cohort had been generated on one and the same sequencing platform. HLA typing covered class I and class II loci at four-digit resolution. Typing coverage differed by locus: A, B, C, DRB1 and DQB1 were typed in roughly 620-630 donors, DQA1 in about 560, DPA1 in some 600, and DPB1 in 450 to 490. Five DR-DQ haplotypes were treated as single units for association and clustering because of strong linkage in the cohort. Among 398 genotyped donors of the cohort, an average of approximately 250,000 unique TCR beta nucleotide sequences were sequenced per donor, around a sixth of them non-productive. Summary of the overall study and its limitations: In a later genetic analysis, a missense DCLRE1C variant was associated with V-gene and J-gene trimming of TCR beta chains, and the association was replicated in an independent cohort. In vitro tests confirmed that a few of the cytomegalovirus-associated TCR beta chains recognize cytomegalovirus antigens. A further reported finding was that TCR beta sequences accurately predicted the HLA-A and HLA-B alleles for most subjects in the first cohort. Presence/absence analyses assumed roughly uniform sequencing depth across donors, an assumption that may not hold. A cluster of highly shared sequence variants was judged likely to represent a technical artifact of the sequencing pipeline. A later analysis reported that several top co-occurrence clusters appeared linked to parvovirus B19, influenza, CMV and Epstein-Barr virus. Because the 87-base-pair reads could not distinguish some IMGT-functional V segments, including TRBV6-2 and TRBV6-3, those segments were excluded. Immune exposure information for the cohort was limited to CMV serostatus. A later analysis found that TCR association rates varied across HLA loci, with DRB1 alleles showing the most associated TCRs and HLA-C alleles the fewest. A later genetic analysis reported fewer N-insertions in productive TCRs among donors in an Asian-associated ancestry cluster than the roughly 650-donor mean. It was suggested by the authors that the approach could potentially be generalized to other disease states and immunological phenotypes. The classifier was reported to diagnose cytomegalovirus status with high specificity and sensitivity in both the original cohort and the validation cohort. Most TCR sequences were seen in very few donors, while some public TCRs were found in many individuals. In a later analysis, about 17,000 TCR beta sequences were associated with specific HLA alleles at a false discovery rate of 0.05. A later analysis found that HLA-associated TCR beta chains were more clonally expanded and had lower generation probabilities than equally common non-associated chains. According to a later analysis, most CMV-associated TCR beta chains appeared to be HLA-restricted, and the HLA associations seemed to be driven largely by CMV exposure. The earlier analysis of nearly 600 of the donors excluded fewer than 20 rarely observed V segments, including chromosome 9 orphons, because counts were too low. Because HLA typing was missing for some donors at each locus, association tests included only the typed subset. The study listed 150 to 200 TCR beta chains as associated with cytomegalovirus. Strong co-occurrence of HLA alleles, especially DR and DQ, made assigning TCR associations to individual alleles difficult. An earlier analysis of 587 of the donors showed that most TCR beta V segments appeared in productive rearrangements either about 90% or about 30% of the time, which broadly matched IMGT annotations. In this cohort, only TCR beta chains were sequenced, and detectable features were limited by the absence of alpha or paired-chain data. Linkage disequilibrium might explain the correlated functional status among segregating V segments, but an unknown experimental factor could not be excluded.

Germline trimming: 0 bases from V, 7 bases from J; junction bases outside gene matches: 14. CDR1 and CDR2, per the germline V gene, are SGDLS and YYNGEE. Reading from cysteine to phenylalanine, the CDR3 counts 18 amino acids. Of all the DNA, just the CDR3 is kept, 54 bases in frame from base 1. The chain uses TRBV9 and TRBJ2-2; TRBD2 aligns with 8 central bases. The sample comprised PBMCs. The clonotype comes from a middle-aged woman in good health and CMV-seropositive. At the DNA level, the sequence is TGTGCCAGCAGCGTAGACGCCCCCGGCGGGAGGTACGGCGGGGAGCTGTTTTTT. This yields the protein CASSVDAPGGRYGGELFF.